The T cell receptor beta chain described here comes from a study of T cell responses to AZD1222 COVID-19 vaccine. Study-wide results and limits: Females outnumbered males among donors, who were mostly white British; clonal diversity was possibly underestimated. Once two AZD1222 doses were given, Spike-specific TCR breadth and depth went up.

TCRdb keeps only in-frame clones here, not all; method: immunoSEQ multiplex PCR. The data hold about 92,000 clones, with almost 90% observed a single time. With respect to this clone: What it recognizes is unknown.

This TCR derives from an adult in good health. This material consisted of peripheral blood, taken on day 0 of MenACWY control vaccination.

The CDR3 loop reads CASSEGNYGYTF. Here the CDR3 DNA reads TGTGCCAGCAGTGAGGGTAACTATGGCTACACCTTC. V and J are TRBV2 and TRBJ1-2; D unresolved. Germline V lookup: CDR1 SNHLY, CDR2 FYNNEI. The CDR3 totals 12 residues. Trimming left V 3 bases short and J 1 base short, with 3 bases between.